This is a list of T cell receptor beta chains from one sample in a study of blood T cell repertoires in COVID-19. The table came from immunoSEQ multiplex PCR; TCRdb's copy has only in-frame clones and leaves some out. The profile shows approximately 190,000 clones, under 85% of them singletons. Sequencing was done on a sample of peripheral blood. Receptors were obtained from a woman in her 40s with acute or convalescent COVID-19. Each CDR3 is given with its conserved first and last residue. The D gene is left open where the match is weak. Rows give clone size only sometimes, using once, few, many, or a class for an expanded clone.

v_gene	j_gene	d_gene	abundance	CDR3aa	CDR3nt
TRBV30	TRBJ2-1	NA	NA	CAWSVRSNIFSGQFF	TGTGCCTGGAGTGTGAGGTCGAACATTTTCAGCGGACAGTTCTTC
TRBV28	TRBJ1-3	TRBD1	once	CASTPAQGLGNTIYF	TGTGCCAGCACTCCAGCACAGGGGTTAGGAAACACCATATATTTT
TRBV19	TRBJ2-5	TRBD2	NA	CASSTSLAGSEGDQETQYF	TGTGCCAGTAGTACCTCACTAGCGGGGTCCGAAGGGGACCAAGAGACCCAGTACTTC
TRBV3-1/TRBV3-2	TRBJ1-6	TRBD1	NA	CASSQFRQGNSPLHF	TGTGCCAGCAGCCAGTTCCGACAGGGTAATTCACCCCTCCACTTT
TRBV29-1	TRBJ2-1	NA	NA	CSVVRQPPYNEQFF	TGCAGCGTTGTGAGGCAGCCGCCCTACAATGAGCAGTTCTTC
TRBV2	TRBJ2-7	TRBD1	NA	CASSDQGASQGVEQYF	TGTGCCAGCAGTGACCAGGGGGCCTCCCAGGGGGTTGAGCAGTACTTC
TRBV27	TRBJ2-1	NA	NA	CASSVQGNEQFF	TGTGCCAGCAGTGTCCAGGGGAATGAGCAGTTCTTC
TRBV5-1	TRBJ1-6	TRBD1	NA	CASSLQGVVSPLHF	TGCGCCAGCAGCTTACAGGGGGTAGTTTCACCCCTCCACTTT
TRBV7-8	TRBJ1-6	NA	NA	CASSAQNSPLHF	TGTGCCAGCAGCGCACAGAATTCACCCCTCCACTTT
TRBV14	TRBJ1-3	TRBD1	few	CASSQDPDRGTGNTIYF	TGTGCCAGCAGCCAAGATCCGGACAGGGGCACTGGAAACACCATATATTTT
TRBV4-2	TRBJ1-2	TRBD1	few	CASSQDGGPQGIGGDGYTF	TGTGCCAGCAGCCAAGATGGGGGTCCACAGGGGATCGGTGGAGATGGCTACACCTTC
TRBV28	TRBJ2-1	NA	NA	CASSLTSTGSYNEQFF	TGTGCCAGCAGTTTAACGTCCACGGGCTCCTACAATGAGCAGTTCTTC
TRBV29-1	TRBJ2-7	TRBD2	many	CSPISGSGISDEQYF	TGCAGCCCGATCTCCGGTAGCGGGATTTCAGACGAGCAGTACTTC
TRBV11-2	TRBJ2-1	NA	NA	CASSLPSIGVEQFF	TGTGCCAGCAGCTTACCTAGCATCGGAGTCGAGCAGTTCTTC
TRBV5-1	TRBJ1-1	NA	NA	CASSLDAPGYTEAFF	TGCGCCAGCAGCTTAGACGCCCCGGGATACACTGAAGCTTTCTTT
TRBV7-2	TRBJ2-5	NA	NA	CASSLGGIETQYF	TGTGCCAGCAGCTTAGGGGGCATAGAGACCCAGTACTTC
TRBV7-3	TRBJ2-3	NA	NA	CASSLEYTDTQYF	TGTGCCAGCAGCTTGGAGTACACAGATACGCAGTATTTT
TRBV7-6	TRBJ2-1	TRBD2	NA	CASSLGLAGGSWNEQFF	TGTGCCAGCAGCCTCGGACTAGCGGGAGGAAGTTGGAATGAGCAGTTCTTC
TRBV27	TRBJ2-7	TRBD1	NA	CASRTSTGRMDEQYF	TGTGCCAGCAGAACCTCGACAGGGCGAATGGACGAGCAGTACTTC
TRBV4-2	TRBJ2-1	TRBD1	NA	CASSQPGQEDFNEQFF	TGTGCCAGCAGCCAACCGGGACAGGAGGACTTCAATGAGCAGTTCTTC
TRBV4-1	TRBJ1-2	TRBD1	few	CASSQRQGYYGYTF	TGCGCCAGCAGCCAGCGACAGGGATACTATGGCTACACCTTC
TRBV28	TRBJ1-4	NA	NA	CASRIYTSGGADNEKLFF	TGTGCCAGCAGGATTTATACTTCGGGTGGGGCGGATAATGAAAAACTGTTTTTT
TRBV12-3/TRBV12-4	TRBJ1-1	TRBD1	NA	CASGDRASAEAFF	TGTGCCAGCGGTGACAGGGCATCGGCTGAAGCTTTCTTT
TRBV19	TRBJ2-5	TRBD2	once	CASKRAGGARETQYF	TGTGCCAGTAAAAGAGCCGGGGGGGCACGGGAGACCCAGTACTTC
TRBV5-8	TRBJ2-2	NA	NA	CASSPPSLTGELFF	TGTGCCAGCAGCCCCCCGTCCCTTACCGGGGAGCTGTTTTTT
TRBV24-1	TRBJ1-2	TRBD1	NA	CATSDTTGQDYGYTF	TGTGCCACCAGTGACACAACGGGACAGGACTATGGCTACACCTTC
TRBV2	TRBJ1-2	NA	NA	CASSQLKVGDGYTF	TGCGCCAGCAGCCAGCTAAAAGTAGGGGATGGCTACACCTTC
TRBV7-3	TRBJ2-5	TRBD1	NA	CASSSLGTAQETQYF	TGTGCCAGCAGCTCCCTCGGGACAGCCCAAGAGACCCAGTACTTC
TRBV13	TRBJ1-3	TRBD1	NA	CASSFTGTGGNTIYF	TGTGCCAGCAGCTTCACCGGGACAGGGGGAAACACCATATATTTT
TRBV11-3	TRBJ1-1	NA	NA	CASSLGGANTEAFF	TGTGCCAGCAGCTTAGGAGGAGCGAACACTGAAGCTTTCTTT
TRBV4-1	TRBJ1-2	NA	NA	CASSQDEGRLYGYTF	TGCGCCAGCAGCCAAGATGAGGGAAGGCTCTATGGCTACACCTTC
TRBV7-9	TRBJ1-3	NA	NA	CASGENSGNTIYF	TGTGCCAGCGGGGAGAATTCTGGAAACACCATATATTTT
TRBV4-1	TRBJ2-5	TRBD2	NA	CASSHGEGEGTETQYF	TGCGCCAGCAGCCATGGCGAAGGGGAGGGAACTGAGACCCAGTACTTC
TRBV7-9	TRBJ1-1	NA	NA	CASNRGFRTEAFF	TGTGCCAGCAACCGGGGGTTTCGCACTGAAGCTTTCTTT
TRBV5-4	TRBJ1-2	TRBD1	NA	CASSGTGDFGYTF	TGTGCCAGCAGCGGTACAGGGGATTTTGGCTACACCTTC
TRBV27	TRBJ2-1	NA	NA	CASSLNGDNEQFF	TGTGCCAGCAGTTTGAACGGGGACAATGAGCAGTTCTTC
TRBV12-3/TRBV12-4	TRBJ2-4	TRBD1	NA	CASRGQRQYF	TGTGCCAGCAGGGGACAGAGACAGTACTTC
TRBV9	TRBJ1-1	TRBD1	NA	CASTRLPGGAAEAFF	TGTGCCAGCACCCGACTCCCAGGGGGCGCCGCTGAAGCTTTCTTT
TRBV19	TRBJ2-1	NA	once	CASSIRQSLTYNEQFF	TGTGCCAGTAGTATTCGACAGTCCCTAACCTACAATGAGCAGTTCTTC
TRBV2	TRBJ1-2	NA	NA	CASSEAGQGYTF	TGTGCCAGCAGTGAGGCTGGCCAGGGCTACACCTTC
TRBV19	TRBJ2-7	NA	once	CASSPLDKVEQYF	TGTGCCAGTAGCCCCTTAGACAAGGTCGAGCAGTACTTC
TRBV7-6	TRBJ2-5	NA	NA	CASSLVASALETQYF	TGTGCCAGCAGCTTAGTGGCTAGCGCGTTAGAGACCCAGTACTTC
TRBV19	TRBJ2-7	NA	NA	CASMEGYEQYF	TGTGCCAGTATGGAGGGCTACGAGCAGTACTTC
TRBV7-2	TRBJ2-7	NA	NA	CASSLTDPPYEQYF	TGTGCCAGCAGCTTAACAGACCCACCCTACGAGCAGTACTTC
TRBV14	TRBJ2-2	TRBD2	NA	CASSQDRGAGELFF	TGTGCCAGCAGCCAAGATCGGGGGGCCGGGGAGCTGTTTTTT
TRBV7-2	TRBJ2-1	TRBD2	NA	CASSGPSGANEQFF	TGTGCCAGCAGCGGCCCTAGCGGGGCCAATGAGCAGTTCTTC
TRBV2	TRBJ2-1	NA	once	CASITGSSSYNEQFF	TGTGCCAGCATTACAGGGTCTAGCTCCTACAATGAGCAGTTCTTC
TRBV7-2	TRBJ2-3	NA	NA	CASSLVVAGVDTQYF	TGTGCCAGCAGCTTAGTGGTGGCAGGGGTGGATACGCAGTATTTT
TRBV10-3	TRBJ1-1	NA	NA	CAIRGSTGTSNTEAFF	TGTGCCATCAGGGGGTCTACCGGGACATCGAACACTGAAGCTTTCTTT
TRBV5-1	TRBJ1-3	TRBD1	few	CASSKDRDGNTIYF	TGCGCCAGCAGCAAGGACAGGGATGGAAACACCATATATTTT
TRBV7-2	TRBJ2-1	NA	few	CASSSQSNNEQFF	TGTGCCAGCAGCTCACAAAGTAACAATGAGCAGTTCTTC
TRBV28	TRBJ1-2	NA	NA	CASSLRQYGYTF	TGTGCCAGCAGTTTACGACAGTATGGCTACACCTTC
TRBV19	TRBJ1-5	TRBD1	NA	CAAKRTGKNQPQHF	TGTGCCGCCAAACGGACAGGGAAGAATCAGCCCCAGCATTTT
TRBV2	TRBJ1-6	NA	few	CASMAGLYNSPLHF	TGTGCCAGCATGGCAGGGCTGTATAATTCACCCCTCCACTTT